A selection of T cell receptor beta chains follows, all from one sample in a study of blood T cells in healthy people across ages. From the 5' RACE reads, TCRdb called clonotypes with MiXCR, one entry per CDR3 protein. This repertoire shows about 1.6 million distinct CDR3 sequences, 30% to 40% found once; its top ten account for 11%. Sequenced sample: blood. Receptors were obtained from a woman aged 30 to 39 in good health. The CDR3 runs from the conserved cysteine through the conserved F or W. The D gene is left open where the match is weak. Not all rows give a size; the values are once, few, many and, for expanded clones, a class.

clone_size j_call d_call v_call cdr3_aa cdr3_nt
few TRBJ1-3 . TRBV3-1 CASSQASGHPGNTIYF TGTGCCAGCAGCCAAGCTTCTGGACATCCTGGAAACACCATATATTTT
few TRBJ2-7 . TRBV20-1 CSADGLSQRGLDYEQYF TGCAGTGCGGACGGACTATCTCAAAGGGGGTTAGACTACGAGCAGTACTTC
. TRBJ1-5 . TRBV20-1 CSARRLGNQPQHF TGCAGTGCTAGACGGTTAGGCAATCAGCCCCAGCATTTT
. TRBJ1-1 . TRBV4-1 CASSQYRSNTEAFF TGCGCCAGCAGCCAGTACAGATCGAACACTGAAGCTTTCTTT
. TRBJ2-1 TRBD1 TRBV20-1 CSASSQGAGEQFF TGCAGTGCTAGTAGCCAGGGGGCCGGTGAGCAGTTCTTC
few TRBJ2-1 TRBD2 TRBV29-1 CSVLLAEGPMGQFF TGCAGCGTCCTTCTAGCGGAGGGGCCTATGGGGCAGTTCTTC
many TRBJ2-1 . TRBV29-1 CSVEGQFF TGCAGCGTTGAGGGACAGTTCTTC
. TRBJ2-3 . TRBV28 CATRSRGADTQYF TGTGCCACCAGGAGTAGAGGCGCAGATACGCAGTATTTT
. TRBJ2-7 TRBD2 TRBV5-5 CASSFSTSGGSYEQYF TGTGCCAGCAGCTTTAGCACTAGCGGGGGATCCTACGAGCAGTACTTC
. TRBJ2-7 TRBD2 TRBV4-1 CASSQKVAGVGEQYF TGCGCCAGCAGCCAGAAAGTAGCGGGAGTAGGCGAGCAGTACTTC
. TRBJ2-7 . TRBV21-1 CASSKVGKGVREQYF TGTGCCAGCAGCAAAGTGGGAAAGGGGGTAAGGGAGCAGTACTTC
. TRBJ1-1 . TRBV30 CAWKQAVGTEAFF TGTGCCTGGAAACAGGCCGTCGGAACTGAAGCTTTCTTT
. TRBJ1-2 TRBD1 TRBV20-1 CSARPGTEGYGYTF TGCAGTGCTAGGCCCGGGACAGAGGGCTATGGCTACACCTTC
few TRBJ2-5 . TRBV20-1 CSARPGPPEETQYF TGCAGTGCTAGACCAGGACCGCCGGAAGAGACCCAGTACTTC
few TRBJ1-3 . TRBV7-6 CASSLDQGHGGNTIYF TGTGCCAGCAGCTTAGATCAGGGGCACGGTGGAAACACCATATATTTT
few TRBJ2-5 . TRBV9 CASSVGPGKGLSLSSFEQYF TGTGCCAGCAGCGTAGGCCCAGGGAAGGGGCTAAGCCTCTCGAGTTTTGAGCAGTACTTC
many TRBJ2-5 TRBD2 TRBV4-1 CASSQPTSGEETQYF TGCGCCAGCAGCCAACCGACTAGCGGGGAGGAGACCCAGTACTTC
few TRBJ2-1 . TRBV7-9 CASSRDVSSYNEQFF TGTGCCAGCAGCCGGGACGTCAGCTCCTACAATGAGCAGTTCTTC
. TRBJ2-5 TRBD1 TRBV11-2 CASSNIQGEGTQYF TGTGCCAGCAGCAACATCCAGGGGGAAGGGACCCAGTACTTC
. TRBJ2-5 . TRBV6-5 CASSSVYQETQYF TGTGCCAGCAGTTCTGTATACCAAGAGACCCAGTACTTC
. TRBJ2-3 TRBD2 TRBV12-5 CASGDETSGRAGGTDTQYF TGTGCTAGTGGCGATGAGACTAGCGGGAGGGCCGGTGGCACAGATACGCAGTATTTT
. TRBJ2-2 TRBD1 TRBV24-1 CATRSTGDGELFF TGTGCCACCAGGTCAACAGGGGACGGGGAGCTGTTTTTT
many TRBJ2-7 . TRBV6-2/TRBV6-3 CASQGGVHEQYF TGTGCCAGCCAAGGCGGGGTCCACGAGCAGTACTTC
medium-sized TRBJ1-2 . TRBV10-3 CAIGDDKDYGYTF TGTGCCATCGGGGACGATAAGGACTATGGCTACACCTTC
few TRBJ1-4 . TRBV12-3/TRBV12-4 CASSLYGEVGEKLFF TGTGCCAGCAGTTTGTACGGTGAGGTCGGTGAAAAACTGTTTTTT
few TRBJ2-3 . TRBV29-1 CSVEDRGSADTQYF TGCAGCGTTGAAGATAGGGGGAGCGCAGATACGCAGTATTTT
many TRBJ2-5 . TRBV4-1 CASSNRVAGETQYF TGCGCCAGCAGCAACCGGGTGGCAGGGGAGACCCAGTACTTC
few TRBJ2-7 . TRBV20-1 CSAREGREYEQYF TGCAGTGCTAGAGAGGGAAGGGAATACGAGCAGTACTTC
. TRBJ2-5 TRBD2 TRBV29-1 CSVAFGGRGETQYF TGCAGCGTAGCCTTTGGCGGGAGAGGAGAGACCCAGTACTTC
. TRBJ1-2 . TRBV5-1 CASSLDLGNYGYTF TGCGCCAGCAGCTTGGATCTGGGGAACTATGGCTACACCTTC
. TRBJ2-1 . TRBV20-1 CSARRLTSPSGRYNEQFF TGCAGTGCTAGACGCCTCACTTCGCCCAGCGGGCGTTACAATGAGCAGTTCTTC
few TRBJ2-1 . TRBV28 CASSLYRPGNNERFF TGTGCCAGCAGTTTATATCGCCCGGGGAACAATGAGCGGTTCTTC
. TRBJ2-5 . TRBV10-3 CAISDKGETQYF TGTGCCATCAGTGATAAGGGTGAGACCCAGTACTTC
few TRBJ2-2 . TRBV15 CATSRDPAGGELFF TGTGCCACCAGCAGAGACCCCGCCGGCGGGGAGCTGTTTTTT
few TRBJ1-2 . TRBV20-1 CSARLPGIQRPYTF TGCAGTGCTAGACTACCCGGGATACAGCGGCCCTACACCTTC
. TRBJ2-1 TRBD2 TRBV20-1 CSAPRIASGGQNNEQFF TGCAGTGCTCCCCGAATCGCTAGCGGGGGCCAAAACAATGAGCAGTTCTTC
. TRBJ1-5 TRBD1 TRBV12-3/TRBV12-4 CASRPGQGGQPQHF TGTGCCAGCAGGCCCGGACAGGGAGGGCAGCCCCAGCATTTT
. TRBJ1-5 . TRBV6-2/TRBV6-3 CASSQTDRPNQPQHF TGTGCCAGCAGCCAAACGGACAGACCCAATCAGCCCCAGCATTTT
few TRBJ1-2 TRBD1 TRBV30 CAWSLSGGSIYGYTF TGTGCCTGGAGTTTATCAGGGGGTTCAATTTATGGCTACACCTTC
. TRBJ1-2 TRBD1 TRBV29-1 CSVAVTGQGDHGYTF TGCAGCGTCGCGGTAACTGGACAGGGGGACCATGGCTACACCTTC
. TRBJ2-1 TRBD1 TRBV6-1 CASSGQGASLLNEQFF TGTGCCAGCAGCGGCCAGGGGGCTAGCCTGCTCAATGAGCAGTTCTTC
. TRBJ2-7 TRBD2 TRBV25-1 CASNPSGRAYEQYF TGTGCCAGCAACCCTAGCGGGAGGGCCTACGAGCAGTACTTC
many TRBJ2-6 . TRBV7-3 CASSPQGSGANVLTF TGTGCCAGCAGCCCCCAGGGATCTGGGGCCAACGTCCTGACTTTC
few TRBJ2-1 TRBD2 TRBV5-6 CASSLATSENEQFF TGTGCCAGCAGCTTGGCGACTAGCGAGAATGAGCAGTTCTTC
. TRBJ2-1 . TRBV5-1 CASSNGDTLANEQFF TGCGCCAGCAGCAACGGGGACACCTTGGCCAATGAGCAGTTCTTC
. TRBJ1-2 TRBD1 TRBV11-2 CASRRTGQANYGYTF TGTGCCAGCAGACGGACAGGTCAAGCTAACTATGGCTACACCTTC
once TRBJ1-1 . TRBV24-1 CATSQGFDSEAFF TGTGCCACCAGCCAGGGTTTTGACTCTGAAGCTTTCTTT
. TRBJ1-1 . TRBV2 CASSAWTEAFF TGTGCCAGCAGTGCGTGGACTGAAGCTTTCTTT
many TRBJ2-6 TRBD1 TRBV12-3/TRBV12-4 CASSLYRGRFVGANVLTF TGTGCCAGCAGTTTGTACAGGGGGCGGTTCGTCGGGGCCAACGTCCTGACTTTC
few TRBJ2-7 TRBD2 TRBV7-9 CASSSSGAGAYEQYF TGTGCCAGCAGCTCCTCCGGGGCGGGGGCCTACGAGCAGTACTTC
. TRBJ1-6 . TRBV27 CASSPDTDNSPLHF TGTGCCAGCAGCCCGGACACTGATAATTCACCCCTCCACTTT
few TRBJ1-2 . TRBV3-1 CASSQKGGGYTF TGTGCCAGCAGCCAAAAAGGCGGCGGCTACACCTTC